The 22 T cell receptor beta chains presented below share a single source sample, sequenced in a study of blood T cell repertoires in COVID-19. Only in-frame clones appear in the TCRdb table, and some are missing; sequencing was by immunoSEQ multiplex PCR. The table includes some 260,000 clones, roughly four fifths detected once. The material sequenced was peripheral blood. The source is a man at least 80 years old with acute or convalescent COVID-19.

This sequence joins TRBV6-6 and TRBJ1-5; D is perhaps TRBD1 (5 bases). CDR3 length equals 15 residues. The V end lost 6 bases, the J end lost 1 base, and 13 bases lay between the germline ends. Germline V gives CDR1 MNHNY, CDR2 SVGAGI (reference sequence). CDR3 sequence (DNA): TGTGCCAGCAGCCCACCCGGGGGGAGCAATCAGCCCCAGCATTTT. It translates to CASSPPGGSNQPQHF.

The gene calls are TRBV2 and TRBJ2-6, with TRBD1 matching over 7 bases. The CDR3 is 13 amino acids. Unmatched junction bases numbered 3, after V lost 5 bases and J lost 8 bases. Germline CDR1 reads SNHLY; CDR2 reads FYNNEI. The CDR3 DNA sequence: TGTGCCAGCAGTCAGGGGGAGCCCAACGTCCTGACTTTC. Amino acids: CASSQGEPNVLTF.

CDR3 sequence (DNA): TGTGCCAGCAGCCGCCCCTCAGGGACTGGAAACACCATATATTTT. Its translation: CASSRPSGTGNTIYF. J is TRBJ1-3 and V is TRBV28, with TRBD1 as a possible D gene (5 bases). The ends were cut back, 6 bases at V and 2 bases at J, with 14 bases in the middle. The V gene's germline CDR1 is MDHEN and CDR2 SYDVKM. This CDR3 comprises 15 residues.

The sample holds a few counts of this clone. The gene calls are TRBV19 and TRBJ2-2; tentatively, D is TRBD2 (5 bases). This CDR3 has 15 amino acids. Trimming shortened V by 8 bases and J by 2 bases, and 15 bases separated the two germline ends. Germline V gives CDR1 LNHDA, CDR2 SQIVND (reference sequence). The CDR3 loop is CASGRTYVNTGELFF. The CDR3 region has the DNA TGTGCCAGTGGGAGAACTTATGTAAACACCGGGGAGCTGTTTTTT.

This clone was picked up one time. The rearrangement links TRBV6-1 to TRBJ1-4; D unclear. CDR1 and CDR2 from the germline V gene are MNHNS and SASEGT. The CDR3 runs to 14 residues. V was clipped by 3 bases and J by 2 bases, with 7 bases between them. In nucleotides, the CDR3 is TGTGCCAGCAGTGAGAGAGGGACTAATGAAAAACTGTTTTTT. Translated, it gives CASSERGTNEKLFF.

The chain links TRBV7-6 to TRBJ2-7; possibly TRBD1 for D (6 bases). V lost 1 base to trimming and J lost 3 bases, with 10 bases between them. Germline values: CDR1 SGHVS, CDR2 FNYEAQ. The CDR3 spans 14 residues. The CDR3 DNA reads TGTGCCAGCAGCTTAGGTCAGGGGCTCTACGAGCAGTACTTC. Its protein product is CASSLGQGLYEQYF.

V is TRBV3-1 (or the pseudogene TRBV3-2) and J is TRBJ2-1; TRBD2 matches at 13 bases. Germline CDR1 LGHDT, CDR2 YNNKEL (reference sequence). The CDR3 sequence is 17 residues long. Trimming took 0 bases from V and 6 from J; bases not matched to a gene: 5. DNA for the CDR3: TGTGCCAGCAGCCAAGAGAGACTAGCGGGGGGACCCAATGAGCAGTTCTTC. Amino acid sequence: CASSQERLAGGPNEQFF.

This clone has just one count. This chain links TRBV24-1 with TRBJ1-5; no clear D gene. Per the germline V gene, CDR1 is KGHDR and CDR2 is SFDVKD. V lost 6 bases and J lost 4, with 9 bases in between. CDR3 length: 13 residues. This CDR3 is CATSWTGNQPQHF. CDR3 in DNA: TGTGCCACCAGTTGGACGGGGAATCAGCCCCAGCATTTT.

The chain carries TRBV18 and TRBJ1-5, with D possibly matching TRBD1 (6 bases). The germline gives CDR1 KGHSH, CDR2 LQKENI. Trimming took off 6 bases at V and 0 bases at J, with 15 bases between the two ends. There are 16 residues in the CDR3. CDR3 protein: CASSAGTLFSNQPQHF. The CDR3 nucleotides read TGTGCCAGCTCCGCCGGGACACTGTTTAGCAATCAGCCCCAGCATTTT.

The chain couples TRBV10-1 to TRBJ2-7; 9 nucleotides line up with TRBD1. The CDR3 has 15 residues. CDR1 WNHNN and CDR2 SYGVQD come from the germline V gene (reference sequence). With 6 bases clipped from V and 0 bases from J, the junction kept 6 bases outside the gene matches. In DNA form, the CDR3 reads TGCGCCAGCAGCGAAGGGACAGGGAGCTCCTACGAGCAGTACTTC. It specifies CASSEGTGSSYEQYF.

This clone was seen only once. The chain joins TRBV7-2 to TRBJ1-5; 9 bases match TRBD1. V was clipped by 5 bases and J by 4 bases; unmatched bases: 9. There are 16 residues in the CDR3. Germline loops: CDR1 SGHTA, CDR2 FQGNSA. The DNA of the CDR3 is TGTGCCAGCAGCCTCACAGGGGGCGCAGGAAATCAGCCCCAGCATTTT. Translation gives CASSLTGGAGNQPQHF.

This clone came up once. The chain recombines TRBV19 with TRBJ1-4; 11 bases match TRBD1. Trimming took 5 bases from V and 7 from J; bases not matched to a gene: 12. The germline gives CDR1 LNHDA, CDR2 SQIVND (reference sequence). The CDR3 is made up of 17 amino acids. CDR3 nucleotides: TGTGCCAGTAGTTCCGGGACAGGGGGACGGGGACGTGAAAAACTGTTTTTT. Translating gives CASSSGTGGRGREKLFF. Based on the CDR3 plus reference TRBV19 and TRBJ1-4, the full variable domain is DGGITQSPKYLFRKEGQNVTLSCEQNLNHDAMYWYRQDPGQGLRLIYYSQIVNDFQKGDIAEGYSVSREKKESFPLTVTSAQKNPTAFYLCASSSGTGGRGREKLFFGSGTQLSVL.

The chain uses TRBV6-6 and TRBJ2-1; the D gene is possibly TRBD2 (5 bases). Trimming removed 0 bases from V and 6 bases from J, with 9 bases in between. CDR1 MNHNY and CDR2 SVGAGI come from the germline V gene (reference sequence). There are 14 residues in the CDR3. CDR3 bases: TGTGCCAGCAGTTACTCGAATAGCGCCAATGAGCAGTTCTTC. It yields the protein CASSYSNSANEQFF.

J is TRBJ1-5 and V is TRBV6-1, with TRBD1 matching 10 bases. Germline CDR1 reads MNHNS; CDR2 reads SASEGT. Trimming removed 4 bases from V and 1 base from J; junction bases left unmatched: 7. The CDR3 loop spans 17 amino acids. CDR3 region: CASSVRQGAPSNQPQHF. Here the CDR3 DNA reads TGTGCCAGCAGTGTGCGACAGGGGGCGCCCAGCAATCAGCCCCAGCATTTT.

This rearrangement joins TRBV24-1 to TRBJ2-3; D may be TRBD1 (6 bases). V shed 4 bases and J shed 2 bases, with 9 bases lying between them. This CDR3 has 14 amino acids. The germline gives CDR1 KGHDR, CDR2 SFDVKD. CDR3 loop: CATSEDRYTDTQYF. For the CDR3, the DNA is TGTGCCACCAGTGAGGACAGATACACAGATACGCAGTATTTT.

CDR3 amino acids: CASSWEGRGQPQHF. CDR3 in DNA: TGTGCCAGCAGCTGGGAGGGGAGAGGTCAGCCCCAGCATTTT. The chain combines TRBV7-8 with TRBJ1-5, with D tentatively TRBD1 (5 bases). The V end lost 4 bases, the J end lost 6 bases, and 13 bases lay between the germline ends. This CDR3 contains 14 residues. Germline CDR1 reads SGHVS; CDR2 reads FQNEAQ. Supplemented by reference TRBV7-8 and TRBJ1-5, the full variable domain reads GAGVSQSPRYKVAKRGQDVALRCDPISGHVSLFWYQQALGQGPEFLTYFQNEAQLDKSGLPSDRFFAERPEGSVSTLKIQRTQQEDSAVYLCASSWEGRGQPQHFGDGTRLSIL.

The count of this clone is one. The V call is TRBV2, the J call TRBJ1-2; the D is unclear. The CDR3 contains 12 residues. V was shortened by 2 bases and J by 3 bases, with 4 bases between the two germline ends. Germline V gene lookup returns CDR1 SNHLY and CDR2 FYNNEI. In DNA form, the CDR3 reads TGTGCCAGCAGTGAACGGGACTATGGCTACACCTTC. This gives the protein CASSERDYGYTF.

This chain links TRBV30 with TRBJ2-1, with 8 nucleotides matching TRBD1. The CDR3 is 15 amino acids. With V trimmed by 4 bases and J by 3 bases, 8 bases remained unmatched. In germline, CDR1 is GTSNPN, CDR2 SVGIG (reference sequence). In nucleotides, the CDR3 is TGTGCCTGGAAACCGACAGGGGCGAACTACAATGAGCAGTTCTTC. Translated: CAWKPTGANYNEQFF.

This sequence joins TRBV19 and TRBJ2-5; tentative D call: TRBD1 (6 bases). There are 13 residues in the CDR3. The V end was cut by 5 bases, the J end by 2 bases, with 9 bases between. In germline, CDR1 is LNHDA, CDR2 SQIVND (reference sequence). The DNA for the CDR3 is TGTGCCAGTAGTTGGGGGCTACAAGAGACCCAGTACTTC. This sequence encodes CASSWGLQETQYF.

This clone has a single count. The chain has TRBV5-1 and TRBJ1-5; TRBD1 agrees at 7 bases. V lost 4 bases to trimming and J lost 0 bases; unmatched junction nucleotides: 10. This CDR3 contains 17 residues. Germline lookup yields CDR1 SGHRS and CDR2 YFSETQ. In DNA, the CDR3 is TGCGCCAGCAGCCCAGACCCGACAGGGTATAGCAATCAGCCCCAGCATTTT. Its translation is CASSPDPTGYSNQPQHF.

The chain carries TRBV9 and TRBJ2-1; 12 bases line up with TRBD2. Germline values: CDR1 SGDLS, CDR2 YYNGEE. CDR3 length equals 19 residues. Trimming took 0 bases from V and 2 from J; bases not matched to a gene: 9. DNA for the CDR3: TGTGCCAGCAGCGTAGGATGGCTAGCGGGAGGGAGCGCCTACAATGAGCAGTTCTTC. Its protein product is CASSVGWLAGGSAYNEQFF. Supplemented by reference TRBV9 and TRBJ2-1, the full variable domain reads DSGVTQTPKHLITATGQRVTLRCSPRSGDLSVYWYQQSLDQGLQFLIQYYNGEERAKGNILERFSAQQFPDLHSELNLSSLELGDSALYFCASSVGWLAGGSAYNEQFFGPGTRLTVL.

Notes on this clone: An end of the junction differs from the germline gene, which may be a read error. This sequence joins TRBV18 and TRBJ1-4, with 7 bases that match TRBD1. In germline, CDR1 is KGHSH, CDR2 LQKENI. This CDR3 region has 15 residues. The CDR3 bases are TGTGCCAGCTCGCCACAGGGGACAACTAATGAAAAACTGTTTTTT. It is translated as CASSPQGTTNEKLFF.